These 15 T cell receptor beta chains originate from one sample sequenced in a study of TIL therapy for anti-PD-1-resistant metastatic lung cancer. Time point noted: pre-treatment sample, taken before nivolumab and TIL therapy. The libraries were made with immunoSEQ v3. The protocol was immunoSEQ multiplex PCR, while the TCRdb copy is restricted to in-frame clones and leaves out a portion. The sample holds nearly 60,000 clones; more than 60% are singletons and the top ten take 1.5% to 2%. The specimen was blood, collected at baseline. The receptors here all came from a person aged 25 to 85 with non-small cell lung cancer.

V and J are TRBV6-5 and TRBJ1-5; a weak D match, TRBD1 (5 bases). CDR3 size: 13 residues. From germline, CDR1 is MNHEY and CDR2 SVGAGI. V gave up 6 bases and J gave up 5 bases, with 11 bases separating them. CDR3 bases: TGTGCCAGCAGAGCCGAGGGGCATCAGCCCCAGCATTTT. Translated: CASRAEGHQPQHF.

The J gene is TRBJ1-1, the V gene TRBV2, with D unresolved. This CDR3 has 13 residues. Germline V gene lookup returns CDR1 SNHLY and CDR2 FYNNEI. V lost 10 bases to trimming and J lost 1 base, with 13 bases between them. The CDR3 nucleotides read TGTGCCACCACCAAATGGGGGAACACTGAAGCTTTCTTT. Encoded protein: CATTKWGNTEAFF.

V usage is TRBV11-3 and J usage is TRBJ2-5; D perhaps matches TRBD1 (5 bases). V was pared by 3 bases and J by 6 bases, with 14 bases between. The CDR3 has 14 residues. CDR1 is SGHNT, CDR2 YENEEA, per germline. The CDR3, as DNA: TGTGCCAGCAGCTTTCAGGGAAGTTGGCAGACCCAGTACTTC. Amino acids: CASSFQGSWQTQYF. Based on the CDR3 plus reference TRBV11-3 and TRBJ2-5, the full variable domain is EAGVVQSPRYKIIEKKQPVAFWCNPISGHNTLYWYLQNLGQGPELLIRYENEEAVDDSQLPKDRFSAERLKGVDSTLKIQPAELGDSAVYLCASSFQGSWQTQYFGPGTRLLVL.

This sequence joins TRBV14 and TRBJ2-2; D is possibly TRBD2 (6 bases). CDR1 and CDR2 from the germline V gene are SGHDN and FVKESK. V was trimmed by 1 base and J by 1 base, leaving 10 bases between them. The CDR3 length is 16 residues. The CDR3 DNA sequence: TGTGCCAGCAGCCAAGTTTTGGGGGGGAACACCGGGGAGCTGTTTTTT. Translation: CASSQVLGGNTGELFF.

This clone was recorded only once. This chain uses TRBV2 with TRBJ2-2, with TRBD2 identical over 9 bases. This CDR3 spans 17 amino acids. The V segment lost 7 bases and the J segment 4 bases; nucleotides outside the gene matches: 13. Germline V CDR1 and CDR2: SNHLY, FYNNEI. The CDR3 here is CASTSRGSGGPTGELFF. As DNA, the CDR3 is TGTGCCAGCACCTCCCGAGGGAGCGGGGGGCCCACCGGGGAGCTGTTTTTT.

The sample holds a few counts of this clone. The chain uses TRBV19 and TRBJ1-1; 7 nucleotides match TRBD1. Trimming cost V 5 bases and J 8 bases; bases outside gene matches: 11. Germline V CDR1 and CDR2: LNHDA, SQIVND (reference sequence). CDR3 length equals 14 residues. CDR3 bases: TGTGCCAGTAGTGCTTACGGGACGACAGGGGAAGCTTTCTTT. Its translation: CASSAYGTTGEAFF.

This chain's CDR3 is CASSPQTSTIGNEQFF. The CDR3 DNA is TGCGCCAGCAGCCCTCAGACTAGCACAATAGGCAATGAGCAGTTCTTC. The V call is TRBV4-1, the J call TRBJ2-1, with 7 nucleotides matching TRBD2. The J segment lost 6 bases and the V segment lost 4 bases, leaving 12 bases of the junction unmatched. The germline V gene encodes CDR1 MGHRA and CDR2 YSYEKL. The length of the CDR3 is 16 residues.

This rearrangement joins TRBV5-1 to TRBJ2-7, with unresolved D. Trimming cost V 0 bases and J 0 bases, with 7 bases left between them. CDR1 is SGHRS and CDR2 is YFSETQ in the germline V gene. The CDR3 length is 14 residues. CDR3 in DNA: TGCGCCAGCAGCTTGGATACGGTCTCCTACGAGCAGTACTTC. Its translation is CASSLDTVSYEQYF.

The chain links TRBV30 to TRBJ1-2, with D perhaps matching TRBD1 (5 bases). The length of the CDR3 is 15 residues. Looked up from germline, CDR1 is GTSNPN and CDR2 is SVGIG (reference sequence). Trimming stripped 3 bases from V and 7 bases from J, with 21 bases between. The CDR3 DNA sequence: TGTGCCTGGAGGGCTGGCTCCGGGGGGAGTCTTGGCTACACCTTC. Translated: CAWRAGSGGSLGYTF.

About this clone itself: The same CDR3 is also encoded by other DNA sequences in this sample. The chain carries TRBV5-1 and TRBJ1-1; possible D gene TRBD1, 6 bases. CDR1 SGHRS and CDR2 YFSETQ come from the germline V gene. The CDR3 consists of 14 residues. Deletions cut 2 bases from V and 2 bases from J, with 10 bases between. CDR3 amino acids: CASSLGGANTEAFF. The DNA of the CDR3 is TGCGCCAGCAGCTTAGGGGGGGCCAACACTGAAGCTTTCTTT.

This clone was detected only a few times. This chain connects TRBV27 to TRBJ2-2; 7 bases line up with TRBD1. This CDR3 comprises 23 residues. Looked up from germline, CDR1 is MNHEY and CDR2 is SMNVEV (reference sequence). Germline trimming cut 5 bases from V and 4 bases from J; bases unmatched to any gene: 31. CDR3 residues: CASSPSIQGGGKYYLKSTGELFF. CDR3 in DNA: TGTGCCAGCAGTCCATCGATCCAAGGGGGCGGCAAATATTATCTCAAGAGCACCGGGGAGCTGTTTTTT.

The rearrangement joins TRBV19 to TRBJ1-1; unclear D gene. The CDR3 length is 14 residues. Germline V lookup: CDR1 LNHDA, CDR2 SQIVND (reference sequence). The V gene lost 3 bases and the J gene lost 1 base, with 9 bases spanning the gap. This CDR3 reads CASSIRRENTEAFF. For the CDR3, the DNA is TGTGCCAGTAGTATTCGTAGGGAGAACACTGAAGCTTTCTTT.

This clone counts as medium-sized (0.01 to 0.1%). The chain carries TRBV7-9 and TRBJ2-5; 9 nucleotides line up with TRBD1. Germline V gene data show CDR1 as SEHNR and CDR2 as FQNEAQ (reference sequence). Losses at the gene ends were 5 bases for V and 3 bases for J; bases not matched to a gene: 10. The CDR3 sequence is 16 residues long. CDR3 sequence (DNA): TGTGCCAGCAGCCCCCCCGGGACAGGGAAAGAAGAGACCCAGTACTTC. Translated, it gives CASSPPGTGKEETQYF.

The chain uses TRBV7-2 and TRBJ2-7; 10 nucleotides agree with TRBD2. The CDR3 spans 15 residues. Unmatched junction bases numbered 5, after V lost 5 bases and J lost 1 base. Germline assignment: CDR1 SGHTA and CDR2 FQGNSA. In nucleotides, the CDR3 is TGTGCCAGCAGCCCTACAGCGGGAGGGTCCTACGAGCAGTACTTC. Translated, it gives CASSPTAGGSYEQYF. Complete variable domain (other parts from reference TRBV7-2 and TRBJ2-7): GAGVSQSPSNKVTEKGKDVELRCDPISGHTALYWYRQSLGQGLEFLIYFQGNSAPDKSGLPSDRFSAERTGGSVSTLTIQRTQQEDSAVYLCASSPTAGGSYEQYFGPGTRLTVT.

CDR3 amino acids: CASSQGAFKETQYF. The DNA of the CDR3 is TGCGCCAGCAGCCAAGGGGCCTTTAAAGAGACCCAGTACTTC. The rearrangement links TRBV4-3 to TRBJ2-5, with unresolved D. This CDR3 has 14 amino acids. The V gene's germline CDR1 is LGHNA and CDR2 YSLEER. The V gene lost 1 base and the J gene lost 3 bases, with 9 bases spanning the gap.